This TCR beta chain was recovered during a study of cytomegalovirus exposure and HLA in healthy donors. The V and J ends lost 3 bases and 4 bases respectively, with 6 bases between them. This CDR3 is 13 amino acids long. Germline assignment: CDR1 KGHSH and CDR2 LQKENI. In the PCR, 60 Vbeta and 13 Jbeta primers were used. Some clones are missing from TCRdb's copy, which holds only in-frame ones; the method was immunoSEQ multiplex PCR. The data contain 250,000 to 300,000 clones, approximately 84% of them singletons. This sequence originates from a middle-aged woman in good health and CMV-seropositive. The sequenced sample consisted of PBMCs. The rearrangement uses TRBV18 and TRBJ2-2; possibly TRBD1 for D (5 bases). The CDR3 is CASSPRATGELFF. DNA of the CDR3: TGTGCCAGCTCACCCAGGGCCACCGGGGAGCTGTTTTTT.